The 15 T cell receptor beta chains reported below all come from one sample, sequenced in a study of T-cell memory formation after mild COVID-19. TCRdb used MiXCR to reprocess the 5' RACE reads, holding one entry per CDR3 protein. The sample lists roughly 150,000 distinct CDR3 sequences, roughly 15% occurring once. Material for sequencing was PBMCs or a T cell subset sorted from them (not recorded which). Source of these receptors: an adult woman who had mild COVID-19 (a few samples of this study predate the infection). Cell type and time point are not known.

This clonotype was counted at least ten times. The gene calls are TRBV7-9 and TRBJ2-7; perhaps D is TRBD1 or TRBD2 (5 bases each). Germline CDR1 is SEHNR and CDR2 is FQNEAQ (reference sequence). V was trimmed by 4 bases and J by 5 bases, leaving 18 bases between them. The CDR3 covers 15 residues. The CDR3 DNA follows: TGTGCCAGCAGCTCTAGCAGGGAAGCGGTGGACGAGCAGTACTTC. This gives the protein CASSSSREAVDEQYF.

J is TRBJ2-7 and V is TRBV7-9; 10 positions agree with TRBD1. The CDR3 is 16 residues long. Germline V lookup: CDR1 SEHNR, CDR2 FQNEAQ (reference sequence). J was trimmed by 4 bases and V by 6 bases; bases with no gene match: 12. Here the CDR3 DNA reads TGTGCCAGCAGACCTGTATCAGGGACAGGGGCTTACGAGCAGTACTTC. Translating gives CASRPVSGTGAYEQYF. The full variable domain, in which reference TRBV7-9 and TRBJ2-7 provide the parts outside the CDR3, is DTGVSQNPRHKITKRGQNVTFRCDPISEHNRLYWYRQTLGQGPEFLTYFQNEAQLEKSRLLSDRFSAERPKGSFSTLEIQRTEQGDSAMYLCASRPVSGTGAYEQYFGPGTRLTVT.

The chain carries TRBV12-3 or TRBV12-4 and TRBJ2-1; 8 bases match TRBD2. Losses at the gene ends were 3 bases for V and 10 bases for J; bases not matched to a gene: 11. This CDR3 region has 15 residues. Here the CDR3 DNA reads TGTGCCAGCAGTTTGGGTAGCGGGGCCCTCGGAGAGCAGTTCTTC. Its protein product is CASSLGSGALGEQFF.

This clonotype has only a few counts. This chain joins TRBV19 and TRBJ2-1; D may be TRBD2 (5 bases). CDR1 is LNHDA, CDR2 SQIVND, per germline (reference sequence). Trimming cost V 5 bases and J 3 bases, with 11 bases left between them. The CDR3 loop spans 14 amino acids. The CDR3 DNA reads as TGTGCCAGTAGTCCGTCCGGGGTCTACAATGAGCAGTTCTTC. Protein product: CASSPSGVYNEQFF.

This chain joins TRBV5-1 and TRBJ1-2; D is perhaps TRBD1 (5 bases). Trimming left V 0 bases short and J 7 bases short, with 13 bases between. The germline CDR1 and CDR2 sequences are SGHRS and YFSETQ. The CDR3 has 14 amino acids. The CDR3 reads CASSLVAQGGGYTF. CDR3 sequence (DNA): TGCGCCAGCAGCTTGGTTGCGCAGGGAGGTGGCTACACCTTC.

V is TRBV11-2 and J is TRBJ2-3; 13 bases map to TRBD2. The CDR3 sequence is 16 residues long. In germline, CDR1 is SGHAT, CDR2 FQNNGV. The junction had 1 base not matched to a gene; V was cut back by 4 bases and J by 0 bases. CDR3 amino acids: CASSSGLAGSTDTQYF. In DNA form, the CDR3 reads TGTGCCAGCAGCTCGGGACTAGCGGGGAGCACAGATACGCAGTATTTT.

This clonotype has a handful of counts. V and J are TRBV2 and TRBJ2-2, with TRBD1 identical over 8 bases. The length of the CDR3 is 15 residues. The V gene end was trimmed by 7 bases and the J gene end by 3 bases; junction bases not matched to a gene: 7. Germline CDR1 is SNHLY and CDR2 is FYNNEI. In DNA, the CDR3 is TGTGCCAGCAACAGACAGGGGATGGACACCGGGGAGCTGTTTTTT. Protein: CASNRQGMDTGELFF.

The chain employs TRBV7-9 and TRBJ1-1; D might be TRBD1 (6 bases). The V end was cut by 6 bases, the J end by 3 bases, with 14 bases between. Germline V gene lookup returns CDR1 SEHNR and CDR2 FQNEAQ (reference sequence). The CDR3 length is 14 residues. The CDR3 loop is CASRQGRGDTEAFF. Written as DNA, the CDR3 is TGTGCCAGCAGGCAGGGGAGGGGGGACACTGAAGCTTTCTTT.

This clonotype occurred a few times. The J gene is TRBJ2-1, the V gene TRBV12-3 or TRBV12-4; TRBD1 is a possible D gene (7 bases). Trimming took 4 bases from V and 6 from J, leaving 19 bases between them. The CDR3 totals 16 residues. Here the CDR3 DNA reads TGTGCCAGCAGTTGGGGGGCGAGGGGGCCGGCCAATGAGCAGTTCTTC. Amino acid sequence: CASSWGARGPANEQFF.

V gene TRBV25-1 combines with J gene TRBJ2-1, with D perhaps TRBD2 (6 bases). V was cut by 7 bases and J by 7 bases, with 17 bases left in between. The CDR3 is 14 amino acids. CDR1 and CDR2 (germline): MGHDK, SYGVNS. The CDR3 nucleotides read TGTGCCAGCACCTGGGACGGGGGTTGGAATGAGCAGTTCTTC. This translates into CASTWDGGWNEQFF. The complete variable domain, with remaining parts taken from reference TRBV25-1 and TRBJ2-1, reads EADIYQTPRYLVIGTGKKITLECSQTMGHDKMYWYQQDPGMELHLIHYSYGVNSTEKGDLSSESTVSRIRTEHFPLTLESARPSHTSQYLCASTWDGGWNEQFFGPGTRLTVL.

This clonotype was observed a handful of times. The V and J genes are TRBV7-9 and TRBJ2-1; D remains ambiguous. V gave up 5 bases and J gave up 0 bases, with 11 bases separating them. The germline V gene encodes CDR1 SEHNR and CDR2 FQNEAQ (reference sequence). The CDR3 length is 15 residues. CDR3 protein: CASSALGVSYNEQFF. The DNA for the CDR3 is TGTGCCAGCAGCGCTCTCGGAGTCTCCTACAATGAGCAGTTCTTC.

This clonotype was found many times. CDR3 residues: CSAIPTGGYEQFF. CDR3 nucleotide sequence: TGCAGCGCCATCCCGACAGGGGGCTATGAGCAGTTCTTC. The chain links TRBV29-1 to TRBJ2-1; 10 positions agree with TRBD1. Germline V CDR1 and CDR2: SQVTM, ANQGSEA. Losses at the gene ends were 7 bases for V and 8 bases for J; bases not matched to a gene: 8. This CDR3 comprises 13 residues.

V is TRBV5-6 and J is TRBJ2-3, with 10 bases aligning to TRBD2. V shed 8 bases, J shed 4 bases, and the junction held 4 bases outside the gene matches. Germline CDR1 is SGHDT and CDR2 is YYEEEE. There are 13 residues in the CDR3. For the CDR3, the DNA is TGTGCCAGTACTAGCGGGGTAGCAGATACGCAGTATTTT. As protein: CASTSGVADTQYF.

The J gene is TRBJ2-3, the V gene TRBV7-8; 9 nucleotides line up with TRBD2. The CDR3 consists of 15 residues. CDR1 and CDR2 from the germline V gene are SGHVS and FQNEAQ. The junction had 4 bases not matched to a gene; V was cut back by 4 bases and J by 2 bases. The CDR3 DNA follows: TGTGCCAGCAGCTCCAGACTAGCGGACACAGATACGCAGTATTTT. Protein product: CASSSRLADTDTQYF.

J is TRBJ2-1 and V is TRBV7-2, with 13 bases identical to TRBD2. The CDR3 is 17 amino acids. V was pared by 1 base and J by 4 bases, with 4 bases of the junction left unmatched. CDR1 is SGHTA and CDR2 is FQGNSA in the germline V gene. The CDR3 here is CASSLDSLAGGYNEQFF. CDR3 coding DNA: TGTGCCAGCAGCTTAGATTCACTAGCGGGAGGGTACAATGAGCAGTTCTTC.